One sample yielded the 12 T cell receptor beta chains listed below, sequenced in a study of cytomegalovirus exposure and HLA in healthy donors. The table came from immunoSEQ multiplex PCR; TCRdb's copy has only in-frame clones and leaves some out. The sample has around 66,000 clones, around 97% seen once; the top ten hold about 1.6%. Specimen: PBMCs. The origin of the receptors is a woman younger than 35 in good health and CMV-seropositive.

The rearrangement links TRBV9 to TRBJ2-2; possible D gene TRBD1, 5 bases. The CDR3 totals 15 residues. V shed 4 bases and J shed 1 base, with 11 bases lying between them. CDR1 is SGDLS, CDR2 YYNGEE, per germline. In nucleotides, the CDR3 is TGTGCCAGCAGCCAGATCGGACAGAACACCGGGGAGCTGTTTTTT. This gives the protein CASSQIGQNTGELFF.

The genes are TRBV7-2 and TRBJ2-7; 7 nucleotides line up with TRBD1. The CDR3 totals 14 residues. Germline V gene lookup returns CDR1 SGHTA and CDR2 FQGNSA. With 1 base clipped from V and 3 bases from J, the junction kept 3 bases outside the gene matches. This chain's CDR3 is CASSLVGQSYEQYF. In nucleotides, the CDR3 is TGTGCCAGCAGCTTAGTGGGACAGAGCTACGAGCAGTACTTC.

V is TRBV27 and J is TRBJ2-2; 12 bases line up with TRBD2. This CDR3 spans 18 amino acids. V was clipped by 5 bases and J by 6 bases; unmatched bases: 13. CDR1 is MNHEY and CDR2 is SMNVEV in the germline V gene (reference sequence). CDR3 bases: TGTGCCAGCAGTCCACAGGTTTTGCTAGCGGGAGGGCCCGGGGAGCTGTTTTTT. It encodes CASSPQVLLAGGPGELFF.

This chain uses TRBV7-2 with TRBJ2-4, with D maybe TRBD2 (6 bases). The CDR3 is 17 residues long. Looked up from germline, CDR1 is SGHTA and CDR2 is FQGNSA. Trimming took off 3 bases at V and 1 base at J, with 16 bases between the two ends. Written as DNA, the CDR3 is TGTGCCAGCAGCTTTGCCCGGGAGTTGGGGGCCAAAAACATTCAGTACTTC. This translates into CASSFARELGAKNIQYF.

A single count supports this clone. J is TRBJ1-2 and V is TRBV5-4; 7 nucleotides line up with TRBD1. This CDR3 has 14 residues. Germline V CDR1 and CDR2: SGHNT, YYREEE (reference sequence). Trimming at V came to 4 bases and at J to 3 bases, leaving 6 bases not matched to a gene. In nucleotides, the CDR3 is TGTGCCAGCAGCCCTTCCGACAGGGACTATGGCTACACCTTC. This gives the protein CASSPSDRDYGYTF.

The chain links TRBV21-1 to TRBJ2-7; the table's TRBD2 call for D was not verified on the DNA. TRBV21-1 is a known pseudogene. The CDR3 totals 17 residues. The CDR3 is CASSKALASGRLYEQYF. CDR3 DNA: TGTGCCAGCAGCAAAGCGCTTGCGAGCGGGAGATTATACGAGCAGTACTTC.

V is TRBV6-1 and J is TRBJ2-7; possible D gene TRBD2, 5 bases. The CDR3 spans 14 residues. V was cut by 8 bases and J by 0 bases, with 14 bases left in between. Germline V lookup: CDR1 MNHNS, CDR2 SASEGT. CDR3 nucleotides: TGTGCCAGCGTAAACCAGCGGAGCTCCTACGAGCAGTACTTC. Protein: CASVNQRSSYEQYF.

The chain is built from TRBV29-1 and TRBJ2-5; no clear D gene. The germline V gene encodes CDR1 SQVTM and CDR2 ANQGSEA. The CDR3 runs 12 residues. V was shortened by 3 bases and J by 9 bases, with 14 bases between the two germline ends. The CDR3 sequence is CSVDSPMRSQYF. CDR3 DNA: TGCAGCGTTGATAGCCCAATGCGGTCCCAGTACTTC.

The chain employs TRBV7-6 and TRBJ1-2; D perhaps matches TRBD1 (6 bases). V was clipped by 6 bases and J by 4 bases, with 18 bases between them. Germline CDR1 reads SGHVS; CDR2 reads FNYEAQ. The CDR3 sequence is 15 residues long. CDR3 sequence reads: CASSPSSGHSYGYTF. DNA of the CDR3: TGTGCCAGCAGTCCTTCTTCGGGACACTCCTATGGCTACACCTTC.

The gene calls are TRBV6-5 and TRBJ1-5, with 8 bases fitting TRBD1. CDR1 is MNHEY, CDR2 SVGAGI, per germline. J lost 5 bases, V lost 6 bases, and 9 bases had no gene match. The CDR3 has 15 amino acids. The CDR3 sequence: CASRDGQGGHQPQHF. The CDR3 coding sequence is TGTGCCAGCAGAGACGGACAGGGCGGTCATCAGCCCCAGCATTTT.

The chain recombines TRBV27 with TRBJ1-1; D is undetermined. CDR1 and CDR2 (germline): MNHEY, SMNVEV (reference sequence). This CDR3 spans 14 amino acids. V dropped 2 bases and J dropped 0 bases, with 7 bases sitting between them. The DNA for the CDR3 is TGTGCCAGCAGTTTAAGCGGGCTGAACACTGAAGCTTTCTTT. It encodes CASSLSGLNTEAFF.

The chain joins TRBV5-4 to TRBJ2-1; 12 bases map to TRBD2. Germline V CDR1 and CDR2: SGHNT, YYREEE (reference sequence). This CDR3 has 16 amino acids. J gave up 6 bases and V 4 bases, and 8 bases lay outside the gene matches. The CDR3 region has the DNA TGTGCCAGCAGCCGCCCGACTAGCGGGAGAACCAATGAGCAGTTCTTC. Its translation is CASSRPTSGRTNEQFF.